Sequencing of this TCR beta chain was carried out in a study of cytomegalovirus exposure and HLA in healthy donors. Study observations and caveats: A classifier reportedly called cytomegalovirus status with high sensitivity and specificity. In vitro testing confirmed a few CMV-associated chains as specific for CMV antigens. Rarity characterized most TCR sequences, yet some public TCRs appeared in many donors.

Notes on this clone: Its antigen is unidentified. The identical CDR3 is also encoded by other nucleotide sequences in the sample.

The method was immunoSEQ multiplex PCR; TCRdb's version includes in-frame clones alone and lacks a portion of them. The sample records under 400,000 clones, roughly 90% being singletons. Germline CDR1 is MDHEN and CDR2 is SYDVKM. CDR3 size: 13 residues. V lost 3 bases to trimming and J lost 4 bases; unmatched junction nucleotides: 3. Input material: PBMCs. The receptor comes from a woman between 18 and 29 years old in good health and CMV-seronegative. The rearrangement uses TRBV28 and TRBJ2-7; 7 nucleotides align to TRBD1. CDR3 sequence reads: CASSLTGRYEQYF. The CDR3 DNA sequence: TGTGCCAGCAGTTTGACAGGGAGATACGAGCAGTACTTC.